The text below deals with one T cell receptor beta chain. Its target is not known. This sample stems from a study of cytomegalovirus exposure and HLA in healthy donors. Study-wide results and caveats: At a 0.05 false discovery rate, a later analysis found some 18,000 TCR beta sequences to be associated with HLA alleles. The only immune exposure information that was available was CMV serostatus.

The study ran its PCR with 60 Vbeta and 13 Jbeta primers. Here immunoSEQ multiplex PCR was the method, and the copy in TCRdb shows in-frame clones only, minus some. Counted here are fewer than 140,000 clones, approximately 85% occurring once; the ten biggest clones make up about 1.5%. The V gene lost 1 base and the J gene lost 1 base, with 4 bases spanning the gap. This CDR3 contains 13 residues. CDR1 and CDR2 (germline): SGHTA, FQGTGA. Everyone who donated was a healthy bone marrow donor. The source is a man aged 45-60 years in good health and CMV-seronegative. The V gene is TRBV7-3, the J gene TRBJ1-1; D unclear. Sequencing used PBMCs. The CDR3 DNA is TGTGCCAGCAGCTTAATCCAGAACACTGAAGCTTTCTTT. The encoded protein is CASSLIQNTEAFF.